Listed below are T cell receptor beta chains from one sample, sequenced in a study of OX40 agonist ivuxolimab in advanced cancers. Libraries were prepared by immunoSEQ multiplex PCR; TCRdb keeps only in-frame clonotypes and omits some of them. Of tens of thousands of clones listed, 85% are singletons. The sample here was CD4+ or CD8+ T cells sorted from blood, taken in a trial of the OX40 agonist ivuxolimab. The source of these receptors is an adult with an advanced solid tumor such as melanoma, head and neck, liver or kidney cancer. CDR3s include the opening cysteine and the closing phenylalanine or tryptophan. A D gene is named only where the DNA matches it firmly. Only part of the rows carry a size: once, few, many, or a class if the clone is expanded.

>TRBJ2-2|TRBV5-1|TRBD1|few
TGCGCCAGCAGCCTGGGACAGGCCCTGAACACCGGGGAGCTGTTTTTT
CASSLGQALNTGELFF
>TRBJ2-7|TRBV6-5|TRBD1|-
TGTGCCAGCAGTTTCCGACAGGGAGCTGGGGGCGAGCAGTACTTC
CASSFRQGAGGEQYF
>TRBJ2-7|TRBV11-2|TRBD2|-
TGTGCCAGCTGTATTAGCGGGAGCTCCTACGAGCAGTACTTC
CASCISGSSYEQYF
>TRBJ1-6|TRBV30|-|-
TGTGCCTGGAGATCACCGGGACGGAATAATTCACCCCTCCACTTT
CAWRSPGRNNSPLHF
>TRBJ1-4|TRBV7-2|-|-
TGTGCCAGCAGCTTAGAAAGTAGAGAAAAACTGTTTTTT
CASSLESREKLFF
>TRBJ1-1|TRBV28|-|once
TGTGCCGGAAGGCGAGCAGGAATGAACACTGAAGCTTTCTTT
CAGRRAGMNTEAFF
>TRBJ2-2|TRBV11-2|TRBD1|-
TGTGCCAGCAGCTTAGCTCTGACAGGGGTAGGGGAGCTGTTTTTT
CASSLALTGVGELFF
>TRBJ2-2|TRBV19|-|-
TGTGCCAGTAAAAGGGAGAACACCGGGGAGCTGTTTTTT
CASKRENTGELFF
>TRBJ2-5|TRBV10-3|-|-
TGTGCCATGCGGGGGACAGCCGGGGAGACCCAGTACTTC
CAMRGTAGETQYF
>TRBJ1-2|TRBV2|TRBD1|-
TGTGCCAGCAGTGAGATCGACAGGGGGCTAGGCTACACCTTC
CASSEIDRGLGYTF
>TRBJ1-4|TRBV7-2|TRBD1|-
TGTGCCAGCAGCTTACTCGGGACAGGGAGCGAAAAACTGTTTTTT
CASSLLGTGSEKLFF
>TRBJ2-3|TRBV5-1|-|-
TGCGCCAGCAGTGGAGGGGGCGCGACAGATACGCAGTATTTT
CASSGGGATDTQYF
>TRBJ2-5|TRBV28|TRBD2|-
TGTGCCAGCAGTTCACGACTAGCGGGGGGGCAAGAGACCCAGTACTTC
CASSSRLAGGQETQYF
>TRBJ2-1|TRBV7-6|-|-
TGTGCCAGCAGCCCTTTGGTCGGGGCCTCCTACAATGAGCAGTTCTTC
CASSPLVGASYNEQFF
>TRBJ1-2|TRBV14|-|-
TGTGCCAGCAGCTTGGAGACTAACTATGGCTACACCTTC
CASSLETNYGYTF
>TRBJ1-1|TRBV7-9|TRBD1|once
TGTGCCAGCAGCATGGGGGACAGGGGGGCATCTCGAGCTTTCTTT
CASSMGDRGASRAFF
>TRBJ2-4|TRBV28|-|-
TGTGCCAGCAGTCCAACACGGGGCGGAAAAAACATTCAGTACTTC
CASSPTRGGKNIQYF
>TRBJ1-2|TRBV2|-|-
TGTGCCAGCAGTGAAGGAGGGGCCCGACCGGGTGGCTACACCTTC
CASSEGGARPGGYTF
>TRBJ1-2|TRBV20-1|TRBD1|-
TGCAGTGAGGGACAGACTTATGGCTACACCTTC
CSEGQTYGYTF
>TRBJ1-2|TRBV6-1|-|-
TGTGCCAGCAGTCGTCAGGGAACCCCCGCCTATGGCTACACCTTC
CASSRQGTPAYGYTF
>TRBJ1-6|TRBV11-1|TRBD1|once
TGTGCCAGCAGCTACGGACAGGGGGTAAATTCACCCCTCCACTTT
CASSYGQGVNSPLHF
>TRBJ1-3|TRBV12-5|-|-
TGTGCTAGTGGTTTGGAAACGGGGGCTGGAAACACCATATATTTT
CASGLETGAGNTIYF
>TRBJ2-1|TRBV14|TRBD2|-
TGTGCCAGCAGCCAAGCCGGGACTATCTACAATGAGCAGTTCTTC
CASSQAGTIYNEQFF
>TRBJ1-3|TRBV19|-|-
TGTGCCAGTAGTAAGATAACAACGCTTGGAAACACCATATATTTT
CASSKITTLGNTIYF
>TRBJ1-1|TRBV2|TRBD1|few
TGTGCCAGCAGTGACACAGGGGGCAAAACTGAAGCTTTCTTT
CASSDTGGKTEAFF
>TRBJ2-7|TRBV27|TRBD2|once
TGTGCCAGCAGGCTAAGTTCTAGCGGGAGCTACGAGCAGTACTTC
CASRLSSSGSYEQYF
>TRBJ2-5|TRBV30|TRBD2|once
TGTGCCTGGAGTGTAAGTCTAGCGGGGGGCGAAGAGACCCAGTACTTC
CAWSVSLAGGEETQYF
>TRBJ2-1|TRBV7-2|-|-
TGTGCCAGCAGCCTCAATACCTTTACCGGGACTTACAATGAGCAGTTCTTC
CASSLNTFTGTYNEQFF
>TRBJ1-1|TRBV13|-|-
TGTGCCAGCAGCCCATGGGAAAGTGTTAACACTGAAGCTTTCTTT
CASSPWESVNTEAFF
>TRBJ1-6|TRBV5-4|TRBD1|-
TGTGCCAGCAGCTACTCAGGGGGATTGGGATCACCCCTCCACTTT
CASSYSGGLGSPLHF
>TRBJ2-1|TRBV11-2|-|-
TGTGCCAGCAGCTTGATAACCTACAATGAGCAGTTCTTC
CASSLITYNEQFF
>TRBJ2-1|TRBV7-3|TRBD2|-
TGTGCCAGCAGCTTACAGGGACTAGCAAATGAGCAGTTCTTC
CASSLQGLANEQFF
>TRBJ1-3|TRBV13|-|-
TGTGCCAGCAGTTTCTCTGGAAACACCATATATTTT
CASSFSGNTIYF
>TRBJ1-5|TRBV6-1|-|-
TGTGCCAGCAGTGAATCCAATCAGCCCCAGCATTTT
CASSESNQPQHF